The 6 T cell receptor beta chains below come from one sample, sequenced in a study of cytomegalovirus exposure and HLA in healthy donors. PCR involved 60 Vbeta and 13 Jbeta primers. Some clones are missing from TCRdb's copy, which holds only in-frame ones; the method was immunoSEQ multiplex PCR. The sample records 120,000 to 150,000 clones, roughly 73% being singletons. The sequenced sample consisted of PBMCs. Source of these receptors: a human donor in good health.

The J gene is TRBJ1-5, the V gene TRBV10-3; TRBD1 matches at 9 bases. With V trimmed by 8 bases and J by 5 bases, 7 bases remained unmatched. CDR1 is ENHRY and CDR2 is SYGVKD in the germline V gene. The CDR3 is made up of 14 amino acids. The CDR3: CAIQGQGNDQPQHF. The CDR3 DNA reads as TGTGCCATCCAGGGACAGGGAAACGATCAGCCCCAGCATTTT.

The chain employs TRBV11-2 and TRBJ2-1, with TRBD2 matching over 11 bases. The ends lost 5 bases at V and 8 bases at J; junction bases unmatched: 5. This CDR3 comprises 14 residues. Germline V gene sequence: CDR1 SGHAT, CDR2 FQNNGV. DNA of the CDR3: TGTGCCAGCAGCGCGGGACTAGCGGTCGATGAGCAGTTCTTC. Its translation is CASSAGLAVDEQFF.

V usage is TRBV14 and J usage is TRBJ2-1; D is uncertain. There are 13 residues in the CDR3. Germline assignment: CDR1 SGHDN and CDR2 FVKESK. Deletions cut 0 bases from V and 9 bases from J, with 9 bases between. CDR3 bases: TGTGCCAGCAGCCAAGAGTCGGTGATTGAGCAGTTCTTC. The encoded protein is CASSQESVIEQFF.

This clone was counted a few times. V is TRBV5-1 and J is TRBJ2-2; a possible D gene is TRBD2 (7 bases). Germline V gives CDR1 SGHRS, CDR2 YFSETQ. Trimming cost V 5 bases and J 7 bases, with 15 bases left between them. CDR3 size: 14 residues. CDR3 DNA sequence: TGCGCCAGCAGTGCGGGGGCCCCGGACGGGGAGCTGTTTTTT. This translates into CASSAGAPDGELFF.

This clone turned up a few times. This chain links TRBV10-3 with TRBJ2-7, with TRBD2 as a possible D gene (6 bases). Germline V gene sequence: CDR1 ENHRY, CDR2 SYGVKD. V was cut by 5 bases and J by 0 bases, with 14 bases left in between. The CDR3 has 15 residues. The DNA of the CDR3 is TGTGCCATCAGTAACCCAGGGAGGAGCTCCTACGAGCAGTACTTC. Amino acids: CAISNPGRSSYEQYF.

The chain is built from TRBV6-1 and TRBJ2-1, with TRBD2 matching over 8 bases. Per the germline V gene, CDR1 is MNHNS and CDR2 is SASEGT. V shed 10 bases, J shed 0 bases, and the junction held 5 bases outside the gene matches. The CDR3 length is 14 residues. The CDR3 spells CAIQRETSYNEQFF. For the CDR3, the DNA is TGTGCCATTCAGCGGGAGACCTCCTACAATGAGCAGTTCTTC.